Listed below are T cell receptor beta chains from one sample, sequenced in a study of blood T cell repertoires in COVID-19. This table comes from immunoSEQ multiplex PCR, and its TCRdb copy is limited to in-frame clones, with some not included. The sample shows some 150,000 clones, more than 65% of them seen only once. The sequenced material came from peripheral blood. The receptors shown here come from a woman older than 75 with acute or convalescent COVID-19. CDR3s include the opening cysteine and the closing phenylalanine or tryptophan. The order of the fields is J gene, clone size, D gene, V gene, CDR3 DNA, CDR3 protein. A D gene is named only where the DNA matches it firmly. Only some rows state a clone size, as once, few, many or a class for expanded clones.

>TRBJ1-1|-|TRBD1|TRBV30
TGTGCCTGCACCAGGGGGTTCACTGAAGCTTTCTTT
CACTRGFTEAFF
>TRBJ1-5|-|-|TRBV3-1/TRBV3-2
TGTGCCAGCAGCCAGACAAGCAATCAGCCCCAGCATTTT
CASSQTSNQPQHF
>TRBJ2-3|-|TRBD1|TRBV5-1
TGCGCCAGCAGCTCACAGGGGGGTGCAGATACGCAGTATTTT
CASSSQGGADTQYF
>TRBJ1-3|-|-|TRBV15
TGTGCCACCAGCAGAGATCGGGGGGCAGCTGGAAACACCATATATTTT
CATSRDRGAAGNTIYF
>TRBJ1-6|-|-|TRBV24-1
TGTGCCACCAGTGACTATCAACCCTATCCGACAGCGAAGGACTCACCCCTCCACTTT
CATSDYQPYPTAKDSPLHF
>TRBJ1-1|-|TRBD1|TRBV5-1
TGCGCCAGCAGCCTAATGGGACAGCAAATGAACACTGAAGCTTTCTTT
CASSLMGQQMNTEAFF
>TRBJ2-7|-|TRBD1|TRBV9
TGTGCCAGCAGCGTAGACGGGACAGCCCTCTACGAGCAGTACTTC
CASSVDGTALYEQYF
>TRBJ1-2|few|-|TRBV3-1/TRBV3-2
TGTGCCAGCGCTGCAGGGGCCTATGGCTACACCTTC
CASAAGAYGYTF
>TRBJ1-6|-|TRBD1|TRBV5-1
TGCGCCAGCAGCCAAGAGACCGGACAGGGCGGCCGATATTCACCCCTCCACTTT
CASSQETGQGGRYSPLHF
>TRBJ1-2|few|-|TRBV28
TGTGCCAGCAGTCTCGACAACGCCTATGGCTACACCTTC
CASSLDNAYGYTF
>TRBJ2-1|-|-|TRBV5-4
TGTGCCAGCAGCTTGGACGCAGGCAGAAGCAACAATGAGCAGTTCTTC
CASSLDAGRSNNEQFF
>TRBJ1-1|-|-|TRBV30
TGTGCCTGGAGTACTATCGGACACTACACTGAAGCTTTCTTT
CAWSTIGHYTEAFF
>TRBJ1-2|once|TRBD1|TRBV2
TGTGCCAGCAGGGACAGGGAAAATGGCTACACCTTC
CASRDRENGYTF
>TRBJ2-3|-|TRBD1|TRBV5-1
TGCGCCAGCAGCGTCGGACAGGGCTCTAGCACAGATACGCAGTATTTT
CASSVGQGSSTDTQYF
>TRBJ1-1|-|-|TRBV6-5
TGTGCCAGCAGATCGACAGCGCCAACTGTAGCTTTCTTT
CASRSTAPTVAFF
>TRBJ2-7|-|-|TRBV24-1
TGTGCCACCAGTGATATATACAGGGACGAGCAGTACTTC
CATSDIYRDEQYF